This entry lists 32 T cell receptor beta chains sequenced from one sample in a study of shared clonotypes between healthy human individuals. Here immunoSEQ multiplex PCR was the method, and the copy in TCRdb shows in-frame clones only, minus some. Of hundreds of thousands of clones in the sample, roughly 70% were seen once. Sequencing was done on a sample of memory CD4+ T cells sorted from blood. Subset indicated: CD45RA-negative fraction. The source is a woman in her 30s in good health.

The rearrangement joins TRBV7-3 to TRBJ2-3; 10 bases match TRBD2. Germline CDR1 SGHTA, CDR2 FQGTGA. V shed 1 base, J shed 3 bases, and the junction held 19 bases outside the gene matches. This CDR3 comprises 21 residues. Here the CDR3 reads CASSLMARVASGRGGTDTQYF. For the CDR3, the DNA is TGTGCCAGCAGCTTAATGGCCCGCGTGGCTAGCGGGAGAGGAGGGACAGATACGCAGTATTTT. Based on the CDR3 plus reference TRBV7-3 and TRBJ2-3, the full variable domain is GAGVSQTPSNKVTEKGKYVELRCDPISGHTALYWYRQSLGQGPEFLIYFQGTGAADDSGLPNDRFFAVRPEGSVSTLKIQRTERGDSAVYLCASSLMARVASGRGGTDTQYFGPGTRLTVL.

The CDR3 nucleotides are TGTGCCAGCAGCCCTGCCTCCGGGAGCTACGAGCAGTACTTC. Translation gives CASSPASGSYEQYF. This chain uses TRBV28 with TRBJ2-7; possible D gene TRBD2, 6 bases. Trimming removed 6 bases from V and 3 bases from J, with 15 bases in between. The germline V gene has CDR1 MDHEN and CDR2 SYDVKM. CDR3 length: 14 residues.

A note on this clone: Other nucleotide sequences from this sample produce the same CDR3. The chain has TRBV19 and TRBJ2-7, with unresolved D. Per germline, CDR1 LNHDA and CDR2 SQIVND (reference sequence). V gave up 4 bases and J gave up 4 bases, with 5 bases separating them. This CDR3 spans 11 amino acids. CDR3 region: CASSNLYEQYF. CDR3 nucleotides: TGTGCCAGTAGTAACCTTTACGAGCAGTACTTC.

The rearrangement uses TRBV7-8 and TRBJ1-5; D perhaps matches TRBD1 (5 bases). CDR3 length: 21 amino acids. V lost 5 bases and J lost 0, with 29 bases in between. CDR1 is SGHVS and CDR2 is FQNEAQ in the germline V gene. CDR3 in amino acids: CASSANRPGRRSRVSNQPQHF. CDR3 bases: TGTGCCAGCAGCGCTAACCGACCGGGGCGACGCTCGCGAGTTAGCAATCAGCCCCAGCATTTT.

The chain joins TRBV27 to TRBJ2-2; the D gene is possibly TRBD1 (6 bases). Trimming cost V 7 bases and J 0 bases, with 9 bases left between them. The germline V gene encodes CDR1 MNHEY and CDR2 SMNVEV (reference sequence). The CDR3 contains 14 residues. The CDR3 is CASTRTANTGELFF. The CDR3, as DNA: TGTGCCAGCACCAGGACAGCGAACACCGGGGAGCTGTTTTTT.

This chain links TRBV28 with TRBJ2-1; D may be TRBD1 (6 bases). Germline CDR1 is MDHEN and CDR2 is SYDVKM. The CDR3 sequence is 15 residues long. The V end was cut by 5 bases, the J end by 2 bases, with 13 bases between. The CDR3 region is CASSRLGTTYNEQFF. The CDR3 DNA follows: TGTGCCAGCAGTCGACTCGGGACAACCTACAATGAGCAGTTCTTC.

The chain carries TRBV9 and TRBJ2-3; weak D call: TRBD1 (5 bases). V gave up 1 base and J gave up 2 bases, with 14 bases separating them. The CDR3 length is 16 residues. Germline CDR1 SGDLS, CDR2 YYNGEE. The CDR3 DNA sequence: TGTGCCAGCAGCGTATTGTTTCAGGGTACCACAGATACGCAGTATTTT. Translated, it gives CASSVLFQGTTDTQYF. The whole variable domain, filled in from reference TRBV9 and TRBJ2-3, reads DSGVTQTPKHLITATGQRVTLRCSPRSGDLSVYWYQQSLDQGLQFLIQYYNGEERAKGNILERFSAQQFPDLHSELNLSSLELGDSALYFCASSVLFQGTTDTQYFGPGTRLTVL.

V usage is TRBV28 and J usage is TRBJ2-1, with D possibly matching TRBD1 (6 bases). V gave up 6 bases and J gave up 7 bases, with 16 bases separating them. This CDR3 is built from 14 residues. The germline gives CDR1 MDHEN, CDR2 SYDVKM. The CDR3 spells CASSSYRERNEQFF. CDR3 in DNA: TGTGCCAGCAGCTCATACAGGGAGAGGAATGAGCAGTTCTTC.

V is TRBV2 and J is TRBJ2-7; the match to TRBD2 covers 8 bases. Germline loops: CDR1 SNHLY, CDR2 FYNNEI. J gave up 0 bases and V 8 bases, and 9 bases lay outside the gene matches. The CDR3 runs 15 residues. The CDR3 spells CASSPTGGPSYEQYF. The CDR3 nucleotides read TGTGCCAGCTCGCCGACGGGAGGGCCCTCCTACGAGCAGTACTTC.

The rearrangement links TRBV12-5 to TRBJ1-1; tentatively, D is TRBD1 (6 bases). This CDR3 is 15 amino acids long. V lost 0 bases to trimming and J lost 3 bases, with 11 bases between them. Germline values: CDR1 LGHNT, CDR2 FRNRAP. The CDR3 protein is CASGLVLGGHTEAFF. The CDR3 bases are TGTGCTAGTGGTTTGGTACTGGGGGGGCACACTGAAGCTTTCTTT.

About this clone itself: Other DNA sequences in this specimen translate into the identical CDR3. DNA for the CDR3: TGTGCCAGCAGTCCAAGGACGGGGGAAAAACTGTTTTTT. Translated, it gives CASSPRTGEKLFF. The J gene is TRBJ1-4, the V gene TRBV27; D is uncertain. Deletions cut 5 bases from V and 8 bases from J, with 12 bases between. Germline V lookup: CDR1 MNHEY, CDR2 SMNVEV (reference sequence). The CDR3 is 13 amino acids.

The V and J genes are TRBV7-3 and TRBJ2-7, with 7 nucleotides matching TRBD1. This CDR3 contains 13 residues. J gave up 7 bases and V 5 bases, and 8 bases lay outside the gene matches. Germline V gene data show CDR1 as SGHTA and CDR2 as FQGTGA. The CDR3 protein is CASSPRDSLEQYF. CDR3 nucleotide sequence: TGTGCCAGCAGCCCAAGGGACAGCCTGGAGCAGTACTTC.

This rearrangement joins TRBV28 to TRBJ1-2; TRBD1 matches 8 bases. Germline trimming cut 8 bases from V and 8 bases from J; bases unmatched to any gene: 16. This CDR3 region has 15 residues. CDR1 is MDHEN, CDR2 SYDVKM, per germline. CDR3 region: CASLPWPRGRQGYTF. The DNA for the CDR3 is TGTGCCAGCCTCCCATGGCCCAGGGGGCGCCAGGGCTACACCTTC.

The V call is TRBV27, the J call TRBJ2-7; 7 bases match TRBD2. V trimming: 6 bases; J trimming: 2 bases; junction bases outside the gene matches: 10. Germline assignment: CDR1 MNHEY and CDR2 SMNVEV (reference sequence). The CDR3 has 15 residues. The CDR3 nucleotides read TGTGCCAGCAGATCGGGCGGGAGAGGGGCCTACGAGCAGTACTTC. As protein: CASRSGGRGAYEQYF.

The count of this clone is one. V usage is TRBV7-9 and J usage is TRBJ1-1; D ambiguous. This CDR3 contains 13 residues. The V and J ends lost 5 bases and 1 base respectively, with 8 bases between them. CDR1 is SEHNR and CDR2 is FQNEAQ in the germline V gene (reference sequence). The CDR3 spells CASSERRNTEAFF. CDR3 in DNA: TGTGCCAGCAGCGAGAGGAGGAACACTGAAGCTTTCTTT.

This sequence joins TRBV5-1 and TRBJ2-7, with TRBD1 matching 9 bases. V trimming: 4 bases; J trimming: 3 bases; junction bases outside the gene matches: 5. The germline gives CDR1 SGHRS, CDR2 YFSETQ. The CDR3 covers 14 residues. CDR3 nucleotides: TGCGCCAGCAGCATCACGACAGGGGGCTACGAGCAGTACTTC. It specifies CASSITTGGYEQYF.

The chain joins TRBV5-5 to TRBJ1-4; possible D gene TRBD1, 5 bases. V lost 1 base and J lost 1, with 8 bases in between. Germline V gene sequence: CDR1 SGHKS, CDR2 YYEKEE (reference sequence). The CDR3 runs 15 residues. The CDR3 nucleotides read TGTGCCAGCAGCTTGTTAGGGGTAACTAATGAAAAACTGTTTTTT. It translates to CASSLLGVTNEKLFF.

This clone was picked up one time. The J gene is TRBJ2-7, the V gene TRBV6-5; 9 bases align to TRBD1. V dropped 2 bases and J dropped 6; count of bases not matched to a gene: 8. The germline V gene encodes CDR1 MNHEY and CDR2 SVGAGI. The CDR3 is made up of 15 amino acids. CDR3 in amino acids: CASSYTGQGISEQYF. DNA of the CDR3: TGTGCCAGCAGTTACACGGGACAGGGTATCAGCGAGCAGTACTTC.

This clone was seen at least ten times. The gene calls are TRBV11-3 and TRBJ2-2; D is perhaps TRBD1 or TRBD2 (6 bases each). Germline V gene lookup returns CDR1 SGHNT and CDR2 YENEEA. This CDR3 is 14 amino acids long. With 5 bases removed from V and 6 bases from J, the gap between germline ends came to 13 bases. The CDR3 DNA reads as TGTGCCAGCAGCCCGGGGGCTCCCTCCGGGGAGCTGTTTTTT. Residues: CASSPGAPSGELFF.

This clone showed up many times. This chain links TRBV10-2 with TRBJ2-4; D unclear. The CDR3 spans 13 residues. The germline V and J ends were trimmed by 2 bases and 11 bases, with 13 bases remaining between them. The germline gives CDR1 WSHSY, CDR2 SAAADI. The CDR3 sequence is CASSEGRVPFQYF. The CDR3 region has the DNA TGCGCCAGCAGTGAGGGACGGGTCCCTTTTCAGTACTTC.

The rearrangement joins TRBV2 to TRBJ1-1; D is perhaps TRBD1 (6 bases). V was pared by 7 bases and J by 11 bases, with 14 bases between. CDR3 length: 11 residues. Germline CDR1 reads SNHLY; CDR2 reads FYNNEI. The CDR3 sequence: CASILDRTAFF. CDR3 in DNA: TGTGCCAGCATCCTTGACAGGACCGCTTTCTTT. The variable domain in full, with the rest retrieved from reference TRBV2 and TRBJ1-1, is EPEVTQTPSHQVTQMGQEVILRCVPISNHLYFYWYRQILGQKVEFLVSFYNNEISEKSEIFDDQFSVERPDGSNFTLKIRSTKLEDSAMYFCASILDRTAFFGQGTRLTVV.

The rearrangement links TRBV2 to TRBJ2-1, with 12 bases identical to TRBD2. Germline assignment: CDR1 SNHLY and CDR2 FYNNEI. V shed 7 bases, J shed 9 bases, and the junction held 16 bases outside the gene matches. This CDR3 spans 17 amino acids. The CDR3 sequence is CASNRLAGAPGVGEQFF. The CDR3 bases are TGTGCCAGCAATAGACTAGCGGGAGCCCCGGGTGTTGGTGAGCAGTTCTTC.

The chain joins TRBV11-2 to TRBJ2-1, with D hard to call. Trimming removed 4 bases from V and 5 bases from J, with 12 bases in between. Germline V gives CDR1 SGHAT, CDR2 FQNNGV. The CDR3 is 14 amino acids. This CDR3 reads CASSSSRGDNEQFF. The CDR3 nucleotides read TGTGCCAGCAGCTCTAGTCGTGGGGACAATGAGCAGTTCTTC.

This clone was observed once. Other DNA variants within this sample encode the same CDR3. The rearrangement uses TRBV11-2 and TRBJ2-7, with D possibly matching TRBD2 (6 bases). V lost 1 base and J lost 4, with 8 bases in between. This CDR3 has 13 amino acids. The germline gives CDR1 SGHAT, CDR2 FQNNGV. As DNA, the CDR3 is TGTGCCAGCAGCTTAGGACTAGGGTACGAGCAGTACTTC. Residues: CASSLGLGYEQYF.

The rearrangement joins TRBV7-8 to TRBJ1-4, with unresolved D. The germline CDR1 and CDR2 sequences are SGHVS and FQNEAQ. The CDR3 is 13 residues long. Trimming removed 5 bases at V and 4 bases at J, with 8 bases between. The CDR3 is CASSMQLNEKLFF. The CDR3 bases are TGTGCCAGCAGCATGCAACTTAATGAAAAACTGTTTTTT.

V and J are TRBV6-5 and TRBJ1-1, with unresolved D. The V gene lost 7 bases and the J gene lost 0 bases, with 9 bases spanning the gap. The CDR3 consists of 13 residues. Germline CDR1 and CDR2: MNHEY and SVGAGI. The CDR3, as DNA: TGTGCCAGCACCCATACCATGAACACTGAAGCTTTCTTT. Its translation is CASTHTMNTEAFF.

This chain joins TRBV5-6 and TRBJ1-1, with D possibly matching TRBD1 (6 bases). V was trimmed by 1 base and J by 5 bases, leaving 18 bases between them. CDR3 length: 16 residues. Germline V gene lookup returns CDR1 SGHDT and CDR2 YYEEEE. CDR3 bases: TGTGCCAGCAGCTTGCCGGGGACGGGGGCCGAAACTGAAGCTTTCTTT. Its protein product is CASSLPGTGAETEAFF.

V and J are TRBV7-9 and TRBJ2-2; D not certain. CDR1 is SEHNR, CDR2 FQNEAQ, per germline (reference sequence). This CDR3 has 14 residues. The germline V and J ends were trimmed by 3 bases and 6 bases, with 11 bases remaining between them. The CDR3 here is CASSLGFVPGELFF. In DNA, the CDR3 is TGTGCCAGCAGCTTGGGATTCGTCCCCGGGGAGCTGTTTTTT.

This chain joins TRBV28 and TRBJ2-7; TRBD1 might be the D (5 bases). Germline CDR1 MDHEN, CDR2 SYDVKM. The V end was cut by 2 bases, the J end by 0 bases, with 14 bases between. This CDR3 comprises 16 residues. The CDR3 DNA reads as TGTGCCAGCAGTTTAAGATCAGGGTCACGCTCCTACGAGCAGTACTTC. Translating gives CASSLRSGSRSYEQYF.

The chain is built from TRBV7-9 and TRBJ2-1; a weak D match, TRBD2 (6 bases). Germline values: CDR1 SEHNR, CDR2 FQNEAQ (reference sequence). The CDR3 runs 14 residues. With 10 bases removed from V and 0 bases from J, the gap between germline ends came to 13 bases. The CDR3 DNA reads TGTGCCACGAGCCTGACTAGCTCCTACAATGAGCAGTTCTTC. Amino acid sequence: CATSLTSSYNEQFF.

The chain combines TRBV19 with TRBJ2-4; D may be TRBD1 (5 bases). Germline CDR1 and CDR2: LNHDA and SQIVND (reference sequence). The V and J ends lost 8 bases and 5 bases respectively, with 22 bases between them. The CDR3 has 16 amino acids. This CDR3 is CASAYSDNPIENIQYF. The CDR3 DNA sequence: TGTGCCAGTGCTTACTCGGACAACCCAATCGAAAACATTCAGTACTTC.

The chain employs TRBV27 and TRBJ2-7; the D gene is possibly TRBD1 (5 bases). V was pared by 6 bases and J by 0 bases, with 15 bases between. The CDR3 sequence is 15 residues long. Germline V CDR1 and CDR2: MNHEY, SMNVEV (reference sequence). CDR3 bases: TGTGCCAGCAGGCCCCTGGACACGAGCTCCTACGAGCAGTACTTC. Amino acids: CASRPLDTSSYEQYF.